This TCR beta chain was documented in a study of blood T cell repertoires in COVID-19. Looking at the study overall: The United States, Italy and Spain supplied acute and convalescent COVID-19 samples. The cDNA or gDNA used as material had been derived from T cells, B-cell-depleted T cells, or PBMCs.

In the original analysis: How many nucleated cells were present was estimated from reference gene primer amplification. Measured with immunoSEQ multiplex PCR; TCRdb has only the in-frame clones, and not every one. The V and J calls and clone size are taken from that table; D and trimming were inferred from the DNA. The sample holds approximately 470,000 clones, approximately 83% seen once. Germline V gene sequence: CDR1 MNHEY, CDR2 SMNVEV (reference sequence). The CDR3 has 15 residues. V lost 6 bases and J 7 bases, leaving 18 bases between the germline ends. The sequenced sample was peripheral blood. The chain links TRBV27 to TRBJ1-4, with D uncertain. The sequence was obtained from a human donor in a cohort sampled during active COVID-19. CDR3 residues: CASSPTVGLSEKLFF. The DNA for the CDR3 is TGTGCCAGCAGCCCGACGGTGGGCTTGAGTGAAAAACTGTTTTTT.